This T cell receptor (beta chain) derives from a study of cytomegalovirus exposure and HLA in healthy donors (dated by TCRdb to about 2017). Study-wide context: An earlier analysis of roughly 500 of the donors reported over 250 Gb of sequence data and 117 million unique TCR beta sequences obtained from about 179 million T cells. An early release covering roughly 580 HLA-typed donors comprised about 300 gigabases of sequencing data and about 90 million unique TCR sequences. Of the roughly 420 genotyped donors, 81% were placed in the genetic ancestry cluster associated with self-reported Caucasian donors. The study was designed to test whether signatures of past pathogen exposure could be identified by cataloging public T cell receptors. The study profiled the T cell repertoires of under 700 subjects by immunosequencing and related them to cytomegalovirus serostatus. Along with the approximately 650-subject first cohort, a separate validation cohort of over a hundred different subjects was used. To predict cytomegalovirus infection status, the study brought together high-throughput TCR immunosequencing, statistical association of individual TCRs with disease status, and machine learning. To study patterns of TCR occurrence, a later analysis re-analyzed previously published TCR beta repertoires from several hundred donors and added high-resolution HLA genotyping. Rather than drawing on any new phenotypic data, the later analysis identified candidate immune exposures from TCR beta sequences and the way those sequences occurred across donors. An earlier analysis of fewer than 750 of the donors used high-throughput TCR beta sequencing to judge whether each TCR beta V gene segment behaved as functional or pseudogenic. Donor age, sex, ethnicity and CMV serostatus were collected together with the repertoire data. A later genetic analysis used genome-wide SNP genotypes for about three fifths of the 666 donors, treating that subset as a discovery cohort. Every repertoire in the discovery cohort had been generated on one and the same sequencing platform. Both class I and class II loci were covered by HLA typing, at four-digit resolution. The number of donors typed differed by locus, with about 629-630 for A, B, C, DRB1 and DQB1, around 560 for DQA1, 600 to 610 for DPA1, and under 490 for DPB1. Several DR-DQ haplotypes were handled as single units for association and clustering, since linkage in the cohort was strong. On average, around 230,000 unique TCR beta nucleotide sequences were sequenced per donor among 300 to 500 genotyped donors of the cohort, with roughly 20% of those sequences being non-productive.

Study-wide conclusions, independent of this receptor: According to a later analysis, most CMV-associated TCR beta chains appeared to be HLA-restricted, and the HLA associations seemed to be driven largely by CMV exposure. Because HLA typing was unavailable for some donors at each locus, only the typed subset was used in association tests. Only TCR beta chains were sequenced in this cohort, and the absence of alpha or paired-chain data limited detectable features. It was suggested by the authors that the approach could potentially be generalized to other disease states and immunological phenotypes. CMV serostatus was the only immune exposure information available for the cohort. The presence/absence analyses assumed that sequencing depth was roughly uniform across donors, and that assumption may not be true. In a later analysis, several top co-occurrence clusters were reported to appear linked to parvovirus B19, influenza, CMV and Epstein-Barr virus. According to a later analysis, TCR association rates differed among HLA loci, with DRB1 alleles showing the most associated TCRs and HLA-C alleles showing the fewest. Some IMGT-functional V segments, including TRBV6-2 and TRBV6-3, could not be distinguished by the 87-base-pair reads and were therefore excluded. Cytomegalovirus status was reported to be diagnosed by the classifier with high specificity and sensitivity in both the original and validation cohorts. Most TCR sequences were observed very rarely across donors, whereas some public TCRs were present in many individuals. According to a later genetic analysis, donors in an Asian-associated ancestry cluster had fewer N-insertions in productive TCRs than the roughly 670-donor mean. A later analysis associated 15,000 to 20,000 TCR beta sequences with specific HLA alleles at a false discovery rate of 0.05. An earlier analysis of around 600 of the donors showed that most TCR beta V segments appeared in productive rearrangements either about 87% or about 30% of the time, which broadly matched IMGT annotations. Because counts were too low, more than 15 rarely observed V segments, including chromosome 9 orphons, were excluded from the earlier analysis of a few hundred of the donors. Linkage disequilibrium might explain the correlated functional status among segregating V segments, but an unknown experimental factor could not be ruled out. Assigning TCR associations to individual alleles was difficult when HLA alleles, especially DR and DQ, strongly co-occurred. An association between a missense DCLRE1C variant and V-gene and J-gene trimming of TCR beta chains was found in a later genetic analysis and replicated in an independent cohort. The sequencing pipeline was judged likely to have produced a cluster of highly shared sequence variants as a technical artifact. In the study, approximately 160 TCR beta chains were listed as associated with cytomegalovirus. Compared with equally common non-associated chains, HLA-associated TCR beta chains in a later analysis were more clonally expanded and had lower generation probabilities. A further reported finding was that TCR beta sequences accurately predicted the HLA-A and HLA-B alleles for most subjects in the first cohort. A few of the identified cytomegalovirus-associated TCR beta chains were confirmed in vitro to be specific for cytomegalovirus antigens.

Comments on this clone: No antigen is known for it. Per-base quality was not reported, and no clone a single base away is much larger than it.

Libraries were made using the immunoSEQ multiplex PCR assay. The multiplex PCR relied on a mix of 60 forward primers for TCR Vbeta segments and 13 reverse primers for TCR Jbeta segments. The CDR3 region of rearranged TCR beta genes was amplified from genomic DNA by a multiplex PCR assay. On the Illumina HiSeq System, the amplified TCR beta libraries were sequenced as 87-base-pair reads. In the paper's pipeline: A later analysis counted 65 million to 90 million unique TCR beta chains across the 670 or so repertoires, and 10 million to 11 million of these chains were shared by at least two donors. Raw reads were error-corrected and collapsed into unique sequences with a nearest-neighbor algorithm that merged closely related sequences to remove PCR and sequencing errors. Alignment of CDR3 sequences to IMGT reference sequences was used to assign V, D and J gene segments. For a sequence to be retained, a match of at least six nucleotides to both a V gene segment and a J gene segment was required. Rearrangements were classified as productive when the CDR3 lacked stop codons and remained in frame with V and J, and all other rearrangements were classified as non-productive. CDR3 was defined according to IMGT convention as the region running from the second conserved V-encoded cysteine to the conserved J-encoded phenylalanine. Sequences without an unambiguous match to a single V gene segment were excluded from the earlier analysis of a few hundred of the donors. In an earlier analysis of approximately 560 of the donors, a V segment was called functional when productive rearrangements were above 56.7%, and segregating when the standard deviation between donors exceeded 5%. A statistical classification framework was developed to diagnose cytomegalovirus status using the catalog of TCR beta chain sequences. A later analysis assigned V and J genes by comparing TCR nucleotide sequences with IMGT/GENE-DB human TR gene sequences. A later analysis assigned CDR3 sequences and most-parsimonious VDJ recombination scenarios with the TCRdist pipeline. A later analysis defined each TCR beta chain by its CDR3 amino acid sequence plus V-gene family, and excluded reads lacking a unique V-gene family. As a way to deal with suspected cross-contamination and a sequencing artifact, a later analysis dropped 500 to 700 nucleotide sequences that were highly shared and had low generation probability. A later analysis calculated a clonal expansion index for each public chain from normalized within-repertoire ranks of inferred template counts. In a later analysis, generation probabilities were computed with a VDJ recombination model fitted to out-of-frame rearrangements, and the resulting probabilities were checked against IGoR. In a later analysis, hypergeometric tests were used to score TCR-TCR, TCR-HLA and TCR-CMV co-occurrence, with a repertoire-size bias correction applied to TCR pairs. To estimate false discovery rates, a later analysis permuted the HLA or CMV assignments 20 times. In a later analysis, co-occurring TCRs were grouped with DBSCAN, and TCRdist sequence similarity was added when clustering was performed within HLA-allele-positive subsets. Co-occurrence clustering excluded repertoires with fewer than 30,000 or more than 120,000 public chains, plus five with anomalous nucleotide sharing. The table comes from immuneACCESS by way of TCRdb, which keeps in-frame sequences with V and J called. Part of the clones is missing from these tables; in studies checked, under half for an unresolved V gene and the rest for unknown reasons. Clonal size and the V and J genes are those of that table, whereas D and trimming came from the DNA. This sample lists 150,000 to 250,000 clones; roughly 79% were detected once. 1.5% to 2% of the sample rests with the top ten.

Looking up the germline V gene yields CDR1 MNHNS and CDR2 SASEGT. CDR3 length: 12 amino acids, cysteine to phenylalanine. The retained sequence is limited to the CDR3, 36 bases, with the frame set at the first base. Compared with germline, V lacks 6 bases and J lacks 8 bases; bases without a gene match: 4. The cohort was made up of about 610 healthy bone marrow donors. Cohort members were all nominally healthy when sampled, although unrecorded immune exposures were likely present. The donor was CMV seronegative and was included in the group of 352 seronegative cohort members. Every donor gave a peripheral blood sample, and the peripheral blood mononuclear cells from that sample were used for TCR beta sequencing. Genomic DNA extraction from the blood cell samples was performed with the Qiagen DNeasy Blood Extraction Kit.

The chain was built from TRBV6-1 and TRBJ1-2; the central 9 bases match TRBD1. This TCR was recovered from a man aged 25-40 years in good health and CMV-seronegative. The sample taken for sequencing was PBMCs. The DNA is as follows: TGTGCCAGCAGGCGGACAGGGGAAGGCTACACCTTC. This gives the protein CASRRTGEGYTF.